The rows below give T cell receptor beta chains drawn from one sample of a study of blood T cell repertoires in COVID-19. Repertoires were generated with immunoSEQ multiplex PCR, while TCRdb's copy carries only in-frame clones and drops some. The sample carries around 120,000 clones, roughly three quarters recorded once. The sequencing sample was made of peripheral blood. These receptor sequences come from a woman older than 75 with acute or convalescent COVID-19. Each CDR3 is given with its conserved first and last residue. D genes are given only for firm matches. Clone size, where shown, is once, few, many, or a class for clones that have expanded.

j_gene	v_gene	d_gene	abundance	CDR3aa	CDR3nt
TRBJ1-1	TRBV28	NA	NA	CASTRTALNTEAFF	TGTGCCAGCACCAGGACAGCACTGAACACTGAAGCTTTCTTT
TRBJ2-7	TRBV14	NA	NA	CASSQGGQGPGYEQYF	TGTGCCAGCAGCCAAGGAGGTCAGGGGCCCGGGTACGAGCAGTACTTC
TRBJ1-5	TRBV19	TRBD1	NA	CASSPQGRQPQHF	TGTGCCAGTAGTCCACAGGGGAGACAGCCCCAGCATTTT
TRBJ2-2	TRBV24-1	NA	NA	CATSDSVDRYTGELFF	TGTGCCACCAGTGATTCTGTAGACAGATACACCGGGGAGCTGTTTTTT
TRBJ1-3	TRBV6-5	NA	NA	CASSYPGISNTIYF	TGTGCCAGCAGTTATCCAGGGATTAGCAACACCATATATTTT
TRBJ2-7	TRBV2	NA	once	CASRIGIVPYEQYF	TGTGCCAGCAGAATCGGGATTGTTCCCTACGAGCAGTACTTC
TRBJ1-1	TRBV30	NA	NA	CAWSVQGPGAFF	TGTGCCTGGAGTGTACAGGGTCCAGGAGCTTTCTTT
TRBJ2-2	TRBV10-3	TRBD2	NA	CAISPLPRGDPTGELFF	TGTGCCATCAGCCCCTTACCGCGGGGGGACCCCACCGGGGAGCTGTTTTTT
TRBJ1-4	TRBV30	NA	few	CAWTVGGTGPKKLFF	TGTGCCTGGACTGTAGGGGGAACAGGGCCCAAAAAACTGTTTTTT
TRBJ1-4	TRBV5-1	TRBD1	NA	CASKHGGGTTNEKLFF	TGCGCCAGCAAACACGGAGGGGGCACAACTAATGAAAAACTGTTTTTT
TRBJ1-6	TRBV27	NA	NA	CASSFTGSSPLHF	TGTGCCAGCAGTTTCACAGGGAGTTCACCCCTCCACTTT
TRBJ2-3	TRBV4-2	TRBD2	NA	CASSQDRYTGRSTDTQYF	TGTGCCAGCAGCCAAGATCGATACACCGGGAGGAGCACAGATACGCAGTATTTT
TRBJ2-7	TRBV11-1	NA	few	CASSVGTDIHEQYF	TGTGCCAGCAGCGTAGGGACGGACATCCACGAGCAGTACTTC
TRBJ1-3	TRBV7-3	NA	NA	CASSLSGVGNTIYF	TGTGCCAGCAGCTTATCAGGGGTTGGAAACACCATATATTTT
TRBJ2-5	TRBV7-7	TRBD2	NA	CASSSLAGGIGETQYF	TGTGCTAGCAGCTCTCTAGCGGGAGGAATAGGAGAGACCCAGTACTTC
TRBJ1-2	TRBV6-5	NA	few	CASSYGRGGSVHGYTF	TGTGCCAGCAGTTACGGGAGGGGGGGGAGTGTTCATGGCTACACCTTC
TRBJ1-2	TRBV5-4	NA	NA	CASSLGLGGNYGYTF	TGTGCCAGCAGCTTGGGGTTGGGGGGAAACTATGGCTACACCTTC
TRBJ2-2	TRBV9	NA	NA	CASSWRDTGELFF	TGTGCCAGCAGCTGGCGGGACACCGGGGAGCTGTTTTTT
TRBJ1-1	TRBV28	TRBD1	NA	CASRVQGANTEAFF	TGTGCCAGCAGGGTACAGGGGGCAAACACTGAAGCTTTCTTT
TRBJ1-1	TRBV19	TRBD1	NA	CASILQGGEAFF	TGTGCCAGTATTCTACAGGGGGGGGAAGCTTTCTTT
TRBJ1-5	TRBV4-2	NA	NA	CASSQDAQGGQPQHF	TGTGCCAGCAGCCAAGATGCACAGGGTGGCCAGCCCCAGCATTTT
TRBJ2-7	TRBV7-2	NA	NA	CASSFSTGEQYF	TGTGCCAGCAGCTTTTCAACGGGAGAGCAGTACTTC
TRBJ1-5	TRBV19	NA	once	CASGFRRDTEGNQPQHF	TGTGCCAGTGGATTCCGACGGGACACCGAGGGCAATCAGCCCCAGCATTTT
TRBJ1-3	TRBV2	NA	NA	CASSQTRISGNTIYF	TGTGCCAGCAGCCAGACTCGGATCTCTGGAAACACCATATATTTT
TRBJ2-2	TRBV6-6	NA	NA	CASSYGANTGELFF	TGTGCCAGCAGTTACGGAGCGAACACCGGGGAGCTGTTTTTT
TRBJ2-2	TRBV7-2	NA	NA	CASSRRSYNTGELFF	TGTGCCAGCAGCAGGAGGAGTTATAACACCGGGGAGCTGTTTTTT
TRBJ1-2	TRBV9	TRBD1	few	CASSSRLGTGVRGYTF	TGTGCCAGCAGCTCAAGGCTAGGGACAGGGGTCAGGGGCTACACCTTC
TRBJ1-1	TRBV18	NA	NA	CASSDGGTEAFF	TGTGCCAGCTCAGACGGGGGAACTGAAGCTTTCTTT
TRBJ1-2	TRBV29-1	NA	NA	CSAHVTGASLPNYGYTF	TGCAGCGCCCATGTGACAGGCGCTAGTCTTCCTAACTATGGCTACACCTTC
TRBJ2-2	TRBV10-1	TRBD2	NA	CASGWEGGELFF	TGCGCCAGCGGATGGGAGGGCGGGGAGCTGTTTTTT
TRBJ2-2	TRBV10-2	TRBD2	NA	CASSVVAGGPNTGELFF	TGCGCCAGCAGTGTAGTAGCGGGGGGTCCGAACACCGGGGAGCTGTTTTTT
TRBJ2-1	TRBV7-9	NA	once	CASSLNRVGEQFF	TGTGCCAGCAGCTTAAACAGGGTTGGTGAGCAGTTCTTC
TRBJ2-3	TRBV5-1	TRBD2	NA	CASSLSQTSGSSTDTQYF	TGCGCCAGCAGCTTGTCCCAGACTAGCGGATCTAGCACAGATACGCAGTATTTT
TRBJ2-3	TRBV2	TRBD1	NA	CASSKGTGEWETQYF	TGTGCCAGCAGCAAAGGGACAGGGGAGTGGGAGACGCAGTATTTT
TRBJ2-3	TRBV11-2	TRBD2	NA	CASSFLGGGGTDTQYF	TGTGCCAGCAGCTTTTTGGGCGGGGGGGGCACAGATACGCAGTATTTT
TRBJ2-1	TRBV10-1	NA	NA	CASSAQVTGNEQFF	TGCGCCAGCAGTGCACAGGTTACTGGCAATGAGCAGTTCTTC
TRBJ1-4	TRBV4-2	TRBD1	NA	CASSHRPGQGEEKLFF	TGTGCCAGCAGCCACCGCCCAGGACAGGGAGAAGAAAAACTGTTTTTT
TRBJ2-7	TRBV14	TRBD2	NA	CASSQGSGSSEQYF	TGTGCCAGCTCCCAGGGTAGCGGGAGTTCCGAGCAGTACTTC
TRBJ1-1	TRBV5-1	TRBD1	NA	CASSLRQGAGTEAFF	TGCGCCAGCAGCCTGAGACAGGGGGCGGGCACTGAAGCTTTCTTT
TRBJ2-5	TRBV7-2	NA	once	CASSFSRSQETQYF	TGTGCCAGCAGCTTTAGCCGGAGCCAAGAGACCCAGTACTTC
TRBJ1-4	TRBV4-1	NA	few	CASSLFQGGEKLFF	TGCGCCAGCAGCCTATTTCAGGGAGGTGAAAAACTGTTTTTT
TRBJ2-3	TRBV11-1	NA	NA	CASSLETGNTDTQYF	TGTGCCAGCAGCTTAGAGACAGGCAACACAGATACGCAGTATTTT
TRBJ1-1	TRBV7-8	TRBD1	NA	CASSFGTSTGVKTEAFF	TGTGCCAGCAGCTTCGGCACATCGACAGGGGTAAAAACTGAAGCTTTCTTT
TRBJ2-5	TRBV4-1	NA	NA	CASSQFPRAGPIQETQYF	TGCGCCAGCAGCCAATTCCCTAGGGCAGGGCCGATCCAAGAGACCCAGTACTTC
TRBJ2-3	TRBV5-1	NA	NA	CASSLPQYRTDTQYF	TGCGCCAGCAGCTTGCCTCAGTATCGCACAGATACGCAGTATTTT
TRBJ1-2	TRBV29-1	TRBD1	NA	CSVGQGGTYGYTF	TGCAGCGTCGGACAGGGGGGGACCTATGGCTACACCTTC
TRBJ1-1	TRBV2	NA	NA	CASRGAAREGTEAFF	TGTGCCAGCAGGGGAGCAGCCCGAGAGGGCACTGAAGCTTTCTTT
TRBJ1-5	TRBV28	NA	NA	CASSRGSNQPQHF	TGTGCCAGCAGTAGGGGGAGCAATCAGCCCCAGCATTTT